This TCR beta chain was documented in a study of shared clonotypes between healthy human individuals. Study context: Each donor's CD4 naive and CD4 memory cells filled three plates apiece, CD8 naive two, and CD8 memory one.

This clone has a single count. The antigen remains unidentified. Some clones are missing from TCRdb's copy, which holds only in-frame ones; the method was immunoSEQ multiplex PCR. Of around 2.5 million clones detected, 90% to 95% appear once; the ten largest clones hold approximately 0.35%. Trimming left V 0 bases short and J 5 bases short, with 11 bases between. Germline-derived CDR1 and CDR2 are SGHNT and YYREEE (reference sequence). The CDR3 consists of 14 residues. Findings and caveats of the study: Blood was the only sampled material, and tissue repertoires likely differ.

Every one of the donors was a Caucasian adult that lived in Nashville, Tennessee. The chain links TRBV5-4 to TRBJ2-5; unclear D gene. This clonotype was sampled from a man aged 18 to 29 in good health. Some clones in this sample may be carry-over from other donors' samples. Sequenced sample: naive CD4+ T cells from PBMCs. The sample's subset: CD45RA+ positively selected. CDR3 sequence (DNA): TGTGCCAGCAGCTTGGCTGGGTCCGGGGAGACCCAGTACTTC. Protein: CASSLAGSGETQYF.